This entry concerns a single T cell receptor (beta chain). What it binds is unknown. This sample is drawn from a study of OX40 agonist ivuxolimab in advanced cancers. Findings and caveats of the study: Circulating CD4+ and CD8+ T cells showed clonal expansion by week 6 at 0.1 to 3.0 mg/kg.

Germline V gene sequence: CDR1 LNHDA, CDR2 SQIVND (reference sequence). V dropped 3 bases and J dropped 9 bases, with 20 bases sitting between them. CDR3 length: 15 amino acids. Sequencing used immunoSEQ multiplex PCR; TCRdb keeps in-frame clones, though not all of them. The sample holds under 40,000 clones, roughly 79% seen once. This chain links TRBV19 with TRBJ2-5, with D possibly being TRBD1 (6 bases). This clonotype originated in an adult with an advanced solid tumor such as melanoma, head and neck, liver or kidney cancer. The source material was CD4+ or CD8+ T cells sorted from blood, sampled in a trial of the OX40 agonist ivuxolimab. CDR3 nucleotides: TGTGCCAGTAGTATTTACCGGACAGCCGCCAGGGCCCAGTACTTC. The encoded protein is CASSIYRTAARAQYF.